This T cell receptor beta chain came from a study of T cell responses to AZD1222 COVID-19 vaccine. Germline V CDR1 and CDR2: SNHLY, FYNNEI. This CDR3 has 16 amino acids. V lost 1 base and J 0 bases, leaving 10 bases between the germline ends. This clone was counted at least ten times. The repertoire was sequenced with immunoSEQ multiplex PCR; TCRdb's copy has only in-frame clones and lacks some. The sample includes 55,000 to 75,000 clones, around 84% of them seen just once. This chain uses TRBV2 with TRBJ1-3; D perhaps matches TRBD1 (5 bases). This receptor was identified in an adult in good health. This material consisted of peripheral blood, taken on day 0 of AZD1222 vaccination. CDR3 bases: TGTGCCAGCAGTGAAGGTGCGGGGGGCTCTGGAAACACCATATATTTT. It yields the protein CASSEGAGGSGNTIYF.